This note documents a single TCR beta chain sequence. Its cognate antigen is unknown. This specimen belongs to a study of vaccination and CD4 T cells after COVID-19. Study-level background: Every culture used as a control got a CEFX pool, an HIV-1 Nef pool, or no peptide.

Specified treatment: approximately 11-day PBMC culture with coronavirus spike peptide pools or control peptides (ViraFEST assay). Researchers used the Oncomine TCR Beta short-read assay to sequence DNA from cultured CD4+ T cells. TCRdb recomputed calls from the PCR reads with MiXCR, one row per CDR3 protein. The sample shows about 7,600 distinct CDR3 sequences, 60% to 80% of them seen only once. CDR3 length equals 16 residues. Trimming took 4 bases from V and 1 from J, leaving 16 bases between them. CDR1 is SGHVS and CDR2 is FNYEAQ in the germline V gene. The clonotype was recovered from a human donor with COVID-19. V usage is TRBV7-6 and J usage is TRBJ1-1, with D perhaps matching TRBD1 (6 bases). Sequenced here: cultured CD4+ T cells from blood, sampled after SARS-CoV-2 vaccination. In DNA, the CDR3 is TGTGCCAGCAGCTGGGGGGTGGTACAGGGGAACACTGAAGCTTTCTTT. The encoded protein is CASSWGVVQGNTEAFF.